This T cell receptor (beta chain) stems from a study of blood T cell repertoires in COVID-19 (TCRdb year 2020). In the study overall: The collaborator samples originated in the United States, Italy and Spain and spanned the acute and convalescent phases of COVID-19. Samples came from the ongoing ImmuneRACE study (first 160 participants) plus 1,254 subjects from 6 global collaborators. HLA class I and class II types, where available, came from metadata supplied by the sample provider rather than from assay-based typing. The repertoires were released in a freely available public database intended as a resource for research on the immune response to SARS-CoV-2. Subjects who had been exposed to COVID-19, were actively infected with it, or had recovered from it provided the deeply sampled blood TCRbeta repertoires that made up the dataset. Sample metadata almost always included a de-identified subject ID, COVID-19 status, age in years and sex. The prospective study material was composed of cDNA or gDNA derived from T cells, B-cell-depleted T cells, or PBMCs.

Participants in the prospective study were enrolled through a virtual design, were aged roughly 18 to 100 years, and lived in 24 United States geographic areas. Cohort assignment in the prospective study relied on participant-reported clinical history from a screening survey and a study questionnaire. Each participant in the prospective study had whole blood, serum and a nasopharyngeal or oropharyngeal swab collected by mobile phlebotomists. Participants in the prospective study had the option to provide additional blood draws and questionnaires over a roughly 2-month period. Before DNA extraction, blood samples from the prospective study were shipped at room temperature or frozen. Broad study findings and their caveats: The quantity of clinical and demographic metadata differed by source and by participant and was supplied without curation.

The immunoSEQ Assay, a bias-controlled multiplex PCR, was used to amplify TCRbeta CDR3 regions from genomic DNA. As for the original processing: Within the assay, amplification of reference gene primers was used to estimate how many nucleated cells each sample contained. To quantify the absolute abundance of each unique TCRbeta CDR3 rearrangement, sequence reads were collapsed and filtered. For each sample, productive Simpson clonality was calculated as the square root of Simpson's diversity index over productive rearrangements. The table comes from immuneACCESS by way of TCRdb, which keeps in-frame sequences with V and J called. Part of the clones is missing from these tables; in studies checked, under half for an unresolved V gene and the rest for unknown reasons. That table furnishes V, J and clone size, whereas the DNA furnished D and trimming. A total of about 200,000 clones appear in this sample, roughly 82% of them only once. The ten top clones hold 4% to 6.5% of the sample.

The junction carries 9 bases between V and J, which are trimmed by 3 bases and 1 base respectively. Per the germline V gene, SGHNT is the CDR1 and YENEEA is the CDR2. From cysteine to phenylalanine, the CDR3 is 14 amino acids long. Only CDR3 DNA remains: 42 bases, in frame from the first base. In regard to this clone: Its antigen specificity is not known. The record has no base qualities; no much larger clone is one base away.

The chain was built from TRBV11-3 and TRBJ1-1; the D gene is perhaps TRBD1, on 6 matching bases. Sequenced sample: PBMCs or T cells enriched from blood (not recorded which). The TCR originated in a woman aged 55 to 70 with acute COVID-19. At the DNA level, the sequence is TGTGCCAGCAGCTTCCAGGGGACGAACACTGAAGCTTTCTTT. It encodes CASSFQGTNTEAFF.